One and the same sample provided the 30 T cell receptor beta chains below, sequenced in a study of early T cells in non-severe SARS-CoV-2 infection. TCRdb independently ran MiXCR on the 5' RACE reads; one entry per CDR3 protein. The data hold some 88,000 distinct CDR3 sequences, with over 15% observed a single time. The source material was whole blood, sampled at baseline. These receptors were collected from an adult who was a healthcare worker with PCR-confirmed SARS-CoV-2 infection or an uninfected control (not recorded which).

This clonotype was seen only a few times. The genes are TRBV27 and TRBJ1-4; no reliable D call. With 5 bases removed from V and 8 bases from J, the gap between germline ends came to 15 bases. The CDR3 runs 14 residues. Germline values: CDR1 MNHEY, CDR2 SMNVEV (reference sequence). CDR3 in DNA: TGTGCCAGCAGTGGCCTACGACATGGGGAAAAACTGTTTTTT. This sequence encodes CASSGLRHGEKLFF.

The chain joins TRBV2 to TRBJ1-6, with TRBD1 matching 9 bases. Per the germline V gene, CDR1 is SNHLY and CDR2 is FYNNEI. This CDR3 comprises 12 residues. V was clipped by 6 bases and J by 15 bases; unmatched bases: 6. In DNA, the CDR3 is TGTGCCAGCAGCGGGGACAGGGACAACCTCCACTTT. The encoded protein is CASSGDRDNLHF.

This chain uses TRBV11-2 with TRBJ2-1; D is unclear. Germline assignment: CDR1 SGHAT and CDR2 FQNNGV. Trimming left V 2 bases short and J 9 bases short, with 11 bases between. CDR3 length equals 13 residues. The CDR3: CASSLRSLSEQFF. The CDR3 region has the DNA TGTGCCAGCAGCTTAAGGTCGCTTTCTGAGCAGTTCTTC.

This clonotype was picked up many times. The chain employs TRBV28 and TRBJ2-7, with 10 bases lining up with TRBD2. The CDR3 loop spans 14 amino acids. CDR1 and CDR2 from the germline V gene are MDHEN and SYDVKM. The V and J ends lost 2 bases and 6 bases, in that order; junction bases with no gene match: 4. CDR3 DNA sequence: TGTGCCAGCAGTTTAAGCGGGAGGGTAACCGAGCAGTACTTC. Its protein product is CASSLSGRVTEQYF. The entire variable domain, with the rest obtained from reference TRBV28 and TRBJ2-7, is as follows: DVKVTQSSRYLVKRTGEKVFLECVQDMDHENMFWYRQDPGLGLRLIYFSYDVKMKEKGDIPEGYSVSREKKERFSLILESASTNQTSMYLCASSLSGRVTEQYFGPGTRLTVT.

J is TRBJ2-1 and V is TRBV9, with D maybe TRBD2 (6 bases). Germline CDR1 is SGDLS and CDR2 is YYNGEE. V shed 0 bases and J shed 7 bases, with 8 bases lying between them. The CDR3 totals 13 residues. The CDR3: CASSVGDWNEQFF. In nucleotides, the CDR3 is TGTGCCAGCAGCGTAGGGGACTGGAATGAGCAGTTCTTC.

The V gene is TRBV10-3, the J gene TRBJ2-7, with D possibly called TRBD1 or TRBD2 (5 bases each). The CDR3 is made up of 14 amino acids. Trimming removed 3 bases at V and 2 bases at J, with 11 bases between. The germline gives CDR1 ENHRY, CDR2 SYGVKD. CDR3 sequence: CAISDGTGTYEQYF. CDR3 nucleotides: TGTGCCATCAGTGACGGGACGGGAACCTACGAGCAGTACTTC.

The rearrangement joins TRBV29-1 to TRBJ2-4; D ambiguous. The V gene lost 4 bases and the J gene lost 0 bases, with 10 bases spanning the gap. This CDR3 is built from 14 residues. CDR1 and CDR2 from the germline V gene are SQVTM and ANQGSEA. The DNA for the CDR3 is TGCAGCGTTGTTGATGGATTAGCCAAAAACATTCAGTACTTC. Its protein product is CSVVDGLAKNIQYF.

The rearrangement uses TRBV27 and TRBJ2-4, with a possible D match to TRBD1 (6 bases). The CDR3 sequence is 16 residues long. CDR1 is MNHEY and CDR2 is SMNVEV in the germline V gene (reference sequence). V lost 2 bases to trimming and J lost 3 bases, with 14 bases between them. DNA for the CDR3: TGTGCCAGCAGTTTAGCGCCAGGGGTTGGCAAAAACATTCAGTACTTC. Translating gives CASSLAPGVGKNIQYF.

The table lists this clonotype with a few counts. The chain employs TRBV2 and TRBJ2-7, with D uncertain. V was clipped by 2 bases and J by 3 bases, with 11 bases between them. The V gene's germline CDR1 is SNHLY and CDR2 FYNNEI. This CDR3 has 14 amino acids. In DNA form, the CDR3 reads TGTGCCAGCAGTGAACAGGAAATCGTCTACGAGCAGTACTTC. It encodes CASSEQEIVYEQYF.

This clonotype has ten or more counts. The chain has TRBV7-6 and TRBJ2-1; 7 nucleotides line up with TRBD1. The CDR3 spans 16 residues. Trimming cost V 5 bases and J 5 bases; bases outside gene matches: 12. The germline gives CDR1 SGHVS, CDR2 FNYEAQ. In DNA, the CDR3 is TGTGCCAGCAGCACATCCCGGCGACAGGGCGACAATGAGCAGTTCTTC. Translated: CASSTSRRQGDNEQFF. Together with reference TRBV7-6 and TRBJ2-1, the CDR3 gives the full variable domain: GAGVSQSPRYKVTKRGQDVALRCDPISGHVSLYWYRQALGQGPEFLTYFNYEAQQDKSGLPNDRFSAERPEGSISTLTIQRTEQRDSAMYRCASSTSRRQGDNEQFFGPGTRLTVL.

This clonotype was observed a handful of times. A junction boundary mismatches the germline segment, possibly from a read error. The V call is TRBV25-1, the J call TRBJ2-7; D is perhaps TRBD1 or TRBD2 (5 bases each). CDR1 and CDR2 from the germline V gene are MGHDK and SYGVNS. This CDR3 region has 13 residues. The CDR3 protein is CASSEMGSTQVGF. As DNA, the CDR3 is TGTGCCAGCAGTGAGATGGGGAGTACACAGGTAGGCTTC.

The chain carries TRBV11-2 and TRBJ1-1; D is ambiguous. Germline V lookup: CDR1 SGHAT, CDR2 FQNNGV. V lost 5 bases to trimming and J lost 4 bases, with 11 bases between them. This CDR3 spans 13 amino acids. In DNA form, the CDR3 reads TGTGCCAGCAGCCCAATCCAATCCACTGAAGCTTTCTTT. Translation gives CASSPIQSTEAFF. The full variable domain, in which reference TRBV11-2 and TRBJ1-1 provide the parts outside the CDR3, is EAGVAQSPRYKIIEKRQSVAFWCNPISGHATLYWYQQILGQGPKLLIQFQNNGVVDDSQLPKDRFSAERLKGVDSTLKIQPAKLEDSAVYLCASSPIQSTEAFFGQGTRLTVV.

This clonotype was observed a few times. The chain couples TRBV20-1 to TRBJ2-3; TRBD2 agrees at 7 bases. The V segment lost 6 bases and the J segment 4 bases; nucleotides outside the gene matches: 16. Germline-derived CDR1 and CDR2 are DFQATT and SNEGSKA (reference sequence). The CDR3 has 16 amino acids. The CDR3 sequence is CSASALAGVIPDTQYF. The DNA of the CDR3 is TGCAGTGCCTCAGCCCTGGCGGGAGTAATTCCAGATACGCAGTATTTT.

The CDR3 DNA sequence: TGTGCCAGCAGCTCCACGAGCGACACCGGGGAGCTGTTTTTT. Amino acid sequence: CASSSTSDTGELFF. The chain carries TRBV9 and TRBJ2-2, with no clear D. The CDR3 extends over 14 amino acids. Germline CDR1 SGDLS, CDR2 YYNGEE. V lost 4 bases, J lost 3 bases, and 10 bases lay in between. The variable domain in full, with the rest retrieved from reference TRBV9 and TRBJ2-2, is DSGVTQTPKHLITATGQRVTLRCSPRSGDLSVYWYQQSLDQGLQFLIQYYNGEERAKGNILERFSAQQFPDLHSELNLSSLELGDSALYFCASSSTSDTGELFFGEGSRLTVL.

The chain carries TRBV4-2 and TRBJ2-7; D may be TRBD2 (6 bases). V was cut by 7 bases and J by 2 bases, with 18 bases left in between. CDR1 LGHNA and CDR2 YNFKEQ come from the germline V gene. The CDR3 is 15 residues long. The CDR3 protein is CASKRSLAEAYEQYF. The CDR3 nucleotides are TGTGCCAGCAAACGGTCCTTAGCGGAGGCCTACGAGCAGTACTTC.

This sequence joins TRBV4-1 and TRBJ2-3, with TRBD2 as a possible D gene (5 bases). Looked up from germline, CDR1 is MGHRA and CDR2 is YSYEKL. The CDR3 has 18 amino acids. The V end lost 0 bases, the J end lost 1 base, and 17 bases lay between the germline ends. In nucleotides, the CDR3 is TGCGCCAGCAGCCAAGATTGGAGCGGACGTCGAGGCACAGATACGCAGTATTTT. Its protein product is CASSQDWSGRRGTDTQYF.

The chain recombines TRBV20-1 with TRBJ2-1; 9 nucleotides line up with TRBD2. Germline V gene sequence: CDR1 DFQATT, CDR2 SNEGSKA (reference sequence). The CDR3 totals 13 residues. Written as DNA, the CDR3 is TGCAGCGGACAGCGACTAGCGGCCAATGAGCAGTTCTTC. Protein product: CSGQRLAANEQFF.

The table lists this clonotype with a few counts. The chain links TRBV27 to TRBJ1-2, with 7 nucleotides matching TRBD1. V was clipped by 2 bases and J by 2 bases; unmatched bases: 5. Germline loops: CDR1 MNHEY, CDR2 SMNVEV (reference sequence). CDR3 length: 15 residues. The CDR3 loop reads CASSLGRGQNYGYTF. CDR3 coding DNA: TGTGCCAGCAGTTTAGGGAGGGGACAGAACTATGGCTACACCTTC.

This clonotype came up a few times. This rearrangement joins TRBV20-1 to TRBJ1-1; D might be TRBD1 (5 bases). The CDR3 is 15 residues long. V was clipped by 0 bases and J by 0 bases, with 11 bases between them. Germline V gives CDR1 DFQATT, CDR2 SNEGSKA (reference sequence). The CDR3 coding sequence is TGCAGTGCTAGAGATGGTGGGGCCGTGAACACTGAAGCTTTCTTT. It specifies CSARDGGAVNTEAFF.

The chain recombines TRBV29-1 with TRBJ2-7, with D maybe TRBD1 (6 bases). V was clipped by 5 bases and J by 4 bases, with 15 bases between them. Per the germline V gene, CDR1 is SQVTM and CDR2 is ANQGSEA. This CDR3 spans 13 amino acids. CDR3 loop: CSVIRGSRYEQYF. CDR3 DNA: TGCAGCGTTATAAGGGGGAGTAGGTACGAGCAGTACTTC.

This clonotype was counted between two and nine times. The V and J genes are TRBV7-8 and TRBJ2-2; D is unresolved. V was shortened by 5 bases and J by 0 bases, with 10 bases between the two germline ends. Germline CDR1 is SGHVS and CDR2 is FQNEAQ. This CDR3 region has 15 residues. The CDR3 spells CASSISGPNTGELFF. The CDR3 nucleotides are TGTGCCAGCAGCATTTCCGGGCCGAACACCGGGGAGCTGTTTTTT.

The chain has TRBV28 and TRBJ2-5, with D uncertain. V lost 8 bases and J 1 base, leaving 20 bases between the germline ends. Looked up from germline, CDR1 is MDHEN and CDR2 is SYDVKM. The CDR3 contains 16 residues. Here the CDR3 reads CASRTSALLTQETQYF. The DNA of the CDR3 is TGTGCCAGCCGAACTTCAGCCCTCTTGACCCAAGAGACCCAGTACTTC.

The CDR3 here is CASSRQLPPTYNEQFF. CDR3 in DNA: TGTGCCAGCAGCCGACAGCTCCCTCCCACCTACAATGAGCAGTTCTTC. This chain uses TRBV7-9 with TRBJ2-1, with D possibly matching TRBD1 (5 bases). Germline V gene data show CDR1 as SEHNR and CDR2 as FQNEAQ (reference sequence). CDR3 length: 16 residues. Trimming took off 5 bases at V and 2 bases at J, with 16 bases between the two ends.

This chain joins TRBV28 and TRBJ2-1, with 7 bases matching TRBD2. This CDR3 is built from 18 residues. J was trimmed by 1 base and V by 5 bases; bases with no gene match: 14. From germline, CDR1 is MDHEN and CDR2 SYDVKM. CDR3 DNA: TGTGCCAGCAGTCTATCCCCCTGGGTAGCGGGTTCCTACAATGAGCAGTTCTTC. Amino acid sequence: CASSLSPWVAGSYNEQFF.

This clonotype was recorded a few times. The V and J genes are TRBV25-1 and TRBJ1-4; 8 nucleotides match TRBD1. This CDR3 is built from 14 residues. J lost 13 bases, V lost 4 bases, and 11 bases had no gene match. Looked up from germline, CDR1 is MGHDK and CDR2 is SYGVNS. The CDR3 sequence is CASSARTGTAGLFF. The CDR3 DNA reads TGTGCCAGCAGTGCCCGGACAGGGACCGCCGGACTGTTTTTT.

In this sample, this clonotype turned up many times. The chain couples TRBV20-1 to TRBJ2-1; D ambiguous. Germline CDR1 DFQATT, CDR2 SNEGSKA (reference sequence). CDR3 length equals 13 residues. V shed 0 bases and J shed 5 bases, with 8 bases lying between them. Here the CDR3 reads CSARDHPDNEQFF. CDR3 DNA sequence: TGCAGTGCTAGAGATCATCCTGACAATGAGCAGTTCTTC.

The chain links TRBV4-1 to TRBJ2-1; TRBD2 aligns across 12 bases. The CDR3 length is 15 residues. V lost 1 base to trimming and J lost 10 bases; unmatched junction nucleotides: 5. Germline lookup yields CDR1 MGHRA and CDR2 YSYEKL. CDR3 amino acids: CASSQGLAGVGEQFF. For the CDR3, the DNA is TGCGCCAGCAGCCAAGGACTAGCGGGAGTAGGGGAGCAGTTCTTC.

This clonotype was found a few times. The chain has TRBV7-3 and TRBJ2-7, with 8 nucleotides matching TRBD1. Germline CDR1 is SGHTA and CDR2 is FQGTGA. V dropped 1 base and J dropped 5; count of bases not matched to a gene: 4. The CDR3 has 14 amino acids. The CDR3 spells CASSLNSGGHEQYF. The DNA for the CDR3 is TGTGCCAGCAGCTTAAATTCAGGGGGCCACGAGCAGTACTTC.

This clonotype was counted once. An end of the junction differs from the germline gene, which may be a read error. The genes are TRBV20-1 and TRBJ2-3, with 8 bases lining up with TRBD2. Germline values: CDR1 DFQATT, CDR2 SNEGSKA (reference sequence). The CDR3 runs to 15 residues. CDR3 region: CSGNRGRFSTDTPYF. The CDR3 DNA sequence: TGCAGTGGAAATCGCGGGAGGTTTAGCACAGATACGCCGTATTTT.

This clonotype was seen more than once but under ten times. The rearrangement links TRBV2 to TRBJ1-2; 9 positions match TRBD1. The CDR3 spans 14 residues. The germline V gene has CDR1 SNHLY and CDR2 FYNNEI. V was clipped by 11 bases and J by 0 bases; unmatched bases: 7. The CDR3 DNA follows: TGTGCCTTAAAGAGACAGGGGGCTAACTATGGCTACACCTTC. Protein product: CALKRQGANYGYTF.